There are a few counts of the clone carrying this T cell receptor (beta chain). Its antigen remains unidentified. This entry comes from a study of T cells in Graves' hyperthyroidism and ophthalmopathy. Study in general: Before any treatment, at initial diagnosis, peripheral blood was collected. Points from the study as a whole: Before onset, ophthalmopathy was predicted by the model a median roughly 6.8 months earlier. Blood shared most expanded thyroid clonotypes above 0.001.

Researchers took RNA transcripts and amplified the TCR beta CDR3 regions from them. First-round RT-PCR of the TCR CDR3 relied on the HTBI primer set. TCRdb ran MiXCR on the multiplex PCR reads and lists one entry per CDR3 protein. In the table there are 660,000 or so distinct CDR3 sequences, less than 25% of which are singletons. Together with thyroid ultrasound, orbital computed tomography, serum thyroxine and TRAb, clinical symptoms were used for diagnoses. This sequence originates from a man aged 25 to 40 with Graves' ophthalmopathy. The sequencing sample was made of blood.

The CDR3 region has the DNA TGTGCCAGCAGCTTATCAAGTTCCGGGGAGCTGTTTTTT. Residues: CASSLSSSGELFF. The J gene is TRBJ2-2, the V gene TRBV11-3; D is uncertain. V was shortened by 2 bases and J by 6 bases, with 7 bases between the two germline ends. Per the germline V gene, CDR1 is SGHNT and CDR2 is YENEEA. The length of the CDR3 is 13 residues.